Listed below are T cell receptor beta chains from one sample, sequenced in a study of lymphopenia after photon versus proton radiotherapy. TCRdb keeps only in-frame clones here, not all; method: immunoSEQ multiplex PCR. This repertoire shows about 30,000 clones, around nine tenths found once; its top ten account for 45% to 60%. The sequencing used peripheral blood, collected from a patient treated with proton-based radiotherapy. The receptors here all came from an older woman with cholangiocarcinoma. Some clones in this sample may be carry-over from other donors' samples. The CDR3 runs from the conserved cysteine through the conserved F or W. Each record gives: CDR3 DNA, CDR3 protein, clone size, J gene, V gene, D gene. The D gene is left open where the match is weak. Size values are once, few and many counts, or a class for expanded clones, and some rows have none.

CDR3 DNA: TGTGCTAGTGGTTCCACGCCGGGAAAGTCATACGAGCAGTACTTC
CDR3 protein: CASGSTPGKSYEQYF
clone size: once
J gene: TRBJ2-7
V gene: TRBV12-5
D gene: .

CDR3 DNA: TGTGCCAGCAGTGGATACAGGGCGCACTCCTACAATGAGCAGTTCTTC
CDR3 protein: CASSGYRAHSYNEQFF
clone size: .
J gene: TRBJ2-1
V gene: TRBV6-1
D gene: .

CDR3 DNA: TGTGCCAGCAGCGTAGGGGACTTTAATGAAAAACTGTTTTTT
CDR3 protein: CASSVGDFNEKLFF
clone size: .
J gene: TRBJ1-4
V gene: TRBV9
D gene: .

CDR3 DNA: TGCAGCGTTGAAGATTTGGGGGGCAGCAACTACAATGAGCAGTTCTTC
CDR3 protein: CSVEDLGGSNYNEQFF
clone size: .
J gene: TRBJ2-1
V gene: TRBV29-1
D gene: .

CDR3 DNA: TGTGCCAGCAGTGAAACGAGGGGGTCGAATTCACCCCTCCACTTT
CDR3 protein: CASSETRGSNSPLHF
clone size: .
J gene: TRBJ1-6
V gene: TRBV2
D gene: .

CDR3 DNA: TGTGCCAGCAGCCGGGGGGACAGGGCCTTGAACACTGAAGCTTTCTTT
CDR3 protein: CASSRGDRALNTEAFF
clone size: .
J gene: TRBJ1-1
V gene: TRBV5-6
D gene: TRBD1

CDR3 DNA: TGTGCCAGCACATCAACCGGGTTCTATGGCTACACCTTC
CDR3 protein: CASTSTGFYGYTF
clone size: .
J gene: TRBJ1-2
V gene: TRBV5-4
D gene: .

CDR3 DNA: TGCGCCAGCAGCTTGGGGGGTCCCTCGGGACTAACACTAAACATTCAGTACTTC
CDR3 protein: CASSLGGPSGLTLNIQYF
clone size: .
J gene: TRBJ2-4
V gene: TRBV5-1
D gene: TRBD2

CDR3 DNA: TGTGCCAGCAGGAAAGGAGAGTACACTGAAGCTTTCTTT
CDR3 protein: CASRKGEYTEAFF
clone size: .
J gene: TRBJ1-1
V gene: TRBV6-5
D gene: .

CDR3 DNA: TGCGCCAGCAGCCAAGGACGGAACTACGAGCAGTACTTC
CDR3 protein: CASSQGRNYEQYF
clone size: .
J gene: TRBJ2-7
V gene: TRBV4-3
D gene: .

CDR3 DNA: TGTGCCAGCAGTGAAAGGTCGAACACTGAAGCTTTCTTT
CDR3 protein: CASSERSNTEAFF
clone size: .
J gene: TRBJ1-1
V gene: TRBV6-1
D gene: .

CDR3 DNA: TGTGCCAGTAGTATTTGGCGGGAGATCTACAATGAGCAGTTCTTC
CDR3 protein: CASSIWREIYNEQFF
clone size: .
J gene: TRBJ2-1
V gene: TRBV19
D gene: TRBD2

CDR3 DNA: TGTGCCAGCAGCTTACGAGAGAATCAGCCCCAGCATTTT
CDR3 protein: CASSLRENQPQHF
clone size: once
J gene: TRBJ1-5
V gene: TRBV11-2
D gene: .

CDR3 DNA: TGTGCCAGCAGCTTCCCGGGACTAGCGGGGGATAACTCCTACAATGAGCAGTTCTTC
CDR3 protein: CASSFPGLAGDNSYNEQFF
clone size: .
J gene: TRBJ2-1
V gene: TRBV11-2
D gene: TRBD2

CDR3 DNA: TGTGCCAGCAGCTTAAGAGATGGAGCAAATTCACCCCTCCACTTT
CDR3 protein: CASSLRDGANSPLHF
clone size: once
J gene: TRBJ1-6
V gene: TRBV7-9
D gene: .

CDR3 DNA: TGTGCCAGCAGCTTAGGCCTAGCGGGGAACACCGGGGAGCTGTTTTTT
CDR3 protein: CASSLGLAGNTGELFF
clone size: .
J gene: TRBJ2-2
V gene: TRBV7-8
D gene: TRBD2

CDR3 DNA: TGTGCCAGCGCGGGGGGGGACAACTCCTACGAGCAGTACTTC
CDR3 protein: CASAGGDNSYEQYF
clone size: few
J gene: TRBJ2-7
V gene: TRBV27
D gene: TRBD2

CDR3 DNA: TGTGCCAGCAGTACATTAAACACTGAAGCTTTCTTT
CDR3 protein: CASSTLNTEAFF
clone size: .
J gene: TRBJ1-1
V gene: TRBV6-6
D gene: .

CDR3 DNA: TGTGCCAGCAGCAATAGCGTCGGCACCGGGGAGCTGTTTTTT
CDR3 protein: CASSNSVGTGELFF
clone size: .
J gene: TRBJ2-2
V gene: TRBV7-2
D gene: .

CDR3 DNA: TGTGCCAGCAGTGAAGCGCTTGGGGGGAACAATCAGCCCCAGCATTTT
CDR3 protein: CASSEALGGNNQPQHF
clone size: .
J gene: TRBJ1-5
V gene: TRBV2
D gene: .

CDR3 DNA: TGTGCCAGCTTTAAAATGAGGAGGGGGCAGGAGACCCAGTACTTC
CDR3 protein: CASFKMRRGQETQYF
clone size: once
J gene: TRBJ2-5
V gene: TRBV21-1
D gene: .

CDR3 DNA: TGTGCCAGCAGTGTAGGGACAGGGGGCGGCTATGGCTACACCTTC
CDR3 protein: CASSVGTGGGYGYTF
clone size: .
J gene: TRBJ1-2
V gene: TRBV2
D gene: TRBD1

CDR3 DNA: TGTGCCAGTATGAGGGGCCTAGCGGGAGGACAAGATACGCAGTATTTT
CDR3 protein: CASMRGLAGGQDTQYF
clone size: .
J gene: TRBJ2-3
V gene: TRBV19
D gene: TRBD2

CDR3 DNA: TGTGCCAGTAGGACTAGCTACGAGCAGTACTTC
CDR3 protein: CASRTSYEQYF
clone size: .
J gene: TRBJ2-7
V gene: TRBV19
D gene: .

CDR3 DNA: TGTGCCAGCAGCCCACGTGGGGGCTATGGCTACACCTTC
CDR3 protein: CASSPRGGYGYTF
clone size: .
J gene: TRBJ1-2
V gene: TRBV7-2
D gene: .

CDR3 DNA: TGCGCCAGCAGCACCTTGCCCCGGGGGTGGAATGAGCAGTTCTTC
CDR3 protein: CASSTLPRGWNEQFF
clone size: .
J gene: TRBJ2-1
V gene: TRBV10-1
D gene: .